This TCR beta chain was obtained from a study of T cell repertoires in cytomegalovirus infection (dated 2019 in TCRdb). Describing the broader study: Peptide stimulations targeted recently identified HLA-C-restricted CMV epitopes, whose presentation resists viral immunomodulation, together with well-studied HLA-B-restricted epitopes. Because public TCR beta signatures pointed to carriage of CMV infection together with the matching HLA type, the HLA type of each donor mattered for the analysis. Study-wide findings and limitations: Carriers of CMV infection plus the relevant HLA type were discriminated by the cumulative frequency of public TCR beta family members in the study cohort and in an independent roughly 340-donor cohort. The ex vivo response was dominated by HLA-C-restricted CMV-specific TCR beta clonotypes, which also provided the single most frequent clonotype in two of eight donors.

Sequences SGHTA (CDR1) and FQGNSA (CDR2) are obtained from the germline V gene. The CDR3 measures 14 amino acids from cysteine to phenylalanine. The read is trimmed to its CDR3 DNA, 42 bases read in frame from base 1. Germline trimming amounts to 3 bases on V and 5 bases on J, with 4 as the count of junction bases outside the gene matches. Sample treatment or condition, as interpreted from the label and publication: in vitro stimulation with specific CMV peptide epitopes to enrich CMV-specific T cells. This clonotype was seen a few times. No antigen is known for it. Base qualities were left out, and no much larger clone turns up one base away. Data came from an Illumina HiSeq 1500. TCRdb trimmed public reads at Q25 via fastp, called clones via MiXCR and kept in-frame beta chains. Entries that share a CDR3 protein sequence are merged under the most common genes and DNA. Here the sample has fewer than 650,000 distinct CDR3 sequences; over 35% occur a single time. The ten largest clones take up about half of the sample.

Recombination connected TRBV7-2 to TRBJ2-3; 8 bases in between match TRBD2. Sequences were derived from cultured PBMCs, sampled from culture after CMV antigen stimulation. The sequence was collected from a human donor in good health (CMV status not recorded). Some clones in this sample may be carry-over from other donors' samples. The base sequence is TGTGCCAGCAGCTTGACGGGGGGGGGAGATACGCAGTATTTT. It codes for CASSLTGGGDTQYF. With the rest looked up from the reference TRBV7-2 and TRBJ2-3 genes rather than sequenced, the full variable domain is GAGVSQSPSNKVTEKGKDVELRCDPISGHTALYWYRQSLGQGLEFLIYFQGNSAPDKSGLPSDRFSAERTGGSVSTLTIQRTQQEDSAVYLCASSLTGGGDTQYFGPGTRLTVL.